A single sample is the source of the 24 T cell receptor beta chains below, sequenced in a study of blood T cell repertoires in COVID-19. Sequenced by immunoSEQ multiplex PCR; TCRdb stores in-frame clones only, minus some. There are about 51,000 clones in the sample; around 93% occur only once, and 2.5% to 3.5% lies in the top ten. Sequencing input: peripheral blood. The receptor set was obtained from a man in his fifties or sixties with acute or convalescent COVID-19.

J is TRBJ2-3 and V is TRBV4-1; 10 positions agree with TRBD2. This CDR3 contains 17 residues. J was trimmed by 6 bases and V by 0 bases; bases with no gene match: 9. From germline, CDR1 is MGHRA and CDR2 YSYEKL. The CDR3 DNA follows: TGCGCCAGCAGCCAAGATCCAGCGGGGGGGCCTGGGGATACGCAGTATTTT. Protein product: CASSQDPAGGPGDTQYF.

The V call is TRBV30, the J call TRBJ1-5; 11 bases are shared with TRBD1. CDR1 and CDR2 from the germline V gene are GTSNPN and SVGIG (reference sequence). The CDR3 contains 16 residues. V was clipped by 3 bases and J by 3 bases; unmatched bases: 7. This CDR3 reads CAWSGTGGVINQPQHF. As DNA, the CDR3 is TGTGCCTGGAGCGGGACAGGGGGTGTGATCAATCAGCCCCAGCATTTT.

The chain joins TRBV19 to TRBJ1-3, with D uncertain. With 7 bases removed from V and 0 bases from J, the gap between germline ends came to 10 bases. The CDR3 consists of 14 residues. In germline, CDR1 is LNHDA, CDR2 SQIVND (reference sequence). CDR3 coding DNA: TGTGCCAGTAACCCGGGGAGCTCTGGAAACACCATATATTTT. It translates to CASNPGSSGNTIYF.

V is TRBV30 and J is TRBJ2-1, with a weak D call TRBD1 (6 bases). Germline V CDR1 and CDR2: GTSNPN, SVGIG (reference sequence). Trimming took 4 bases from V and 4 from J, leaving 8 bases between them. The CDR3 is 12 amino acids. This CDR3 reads CAWKTGYNEQFF. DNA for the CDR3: TGTGCCTGGAAGACAGGATACAATGAGCAGTTCTTC.

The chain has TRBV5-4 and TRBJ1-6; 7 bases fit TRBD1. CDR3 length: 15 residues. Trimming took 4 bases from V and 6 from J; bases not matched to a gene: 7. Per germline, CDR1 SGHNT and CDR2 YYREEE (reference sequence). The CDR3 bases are TGTGCCAGCAGCCCTCCCGGGACAGCTAATTCACCCCTCCACTTT. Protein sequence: CASSPPGTANSPLHF. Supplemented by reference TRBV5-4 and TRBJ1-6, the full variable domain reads ETGVTQSPTHLIKTRGQQVTLRCSSQSGHNTVSWYQQALGQGPQFIFQYYREEENGRGNFPPRFSGLQFPNYSSELNVNALELDDSALYLCASSPPGTANSPLHFGNGTRLTVT.

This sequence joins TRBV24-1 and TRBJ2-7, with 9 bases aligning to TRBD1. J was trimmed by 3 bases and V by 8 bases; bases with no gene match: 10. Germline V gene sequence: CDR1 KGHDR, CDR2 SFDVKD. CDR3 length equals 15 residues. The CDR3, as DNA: TGTGCCACCAAGGTTCGGGGGACAGGGTTCTACGAGCAGTACTTC. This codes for CATKVRGTGFYEQYF.

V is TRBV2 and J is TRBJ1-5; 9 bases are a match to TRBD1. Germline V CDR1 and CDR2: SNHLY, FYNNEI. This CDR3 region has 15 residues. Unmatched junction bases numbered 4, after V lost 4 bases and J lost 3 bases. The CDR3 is CASSGGDRANQPQHF. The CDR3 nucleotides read TGTGCCAGCAGTGGTGGGGACAGGGCCAATCAGCCCCAGCATTTT.

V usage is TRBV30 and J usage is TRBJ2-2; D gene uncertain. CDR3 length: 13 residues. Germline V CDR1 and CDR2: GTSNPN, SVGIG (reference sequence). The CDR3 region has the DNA TGTTCAAGTTCCACGGTTAACACCGGGGAGCTGTTTTTT. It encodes CSSSTVNTGELFF.

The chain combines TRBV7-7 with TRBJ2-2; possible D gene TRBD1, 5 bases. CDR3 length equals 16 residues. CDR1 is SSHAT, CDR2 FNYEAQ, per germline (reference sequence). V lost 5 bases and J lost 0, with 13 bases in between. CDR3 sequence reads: CASSLTGGSNTGELFF. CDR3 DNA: TGTGCCAGCAGCCTTACAGGTGGATCGAACACCGGGGAGCTGTTTTTT.

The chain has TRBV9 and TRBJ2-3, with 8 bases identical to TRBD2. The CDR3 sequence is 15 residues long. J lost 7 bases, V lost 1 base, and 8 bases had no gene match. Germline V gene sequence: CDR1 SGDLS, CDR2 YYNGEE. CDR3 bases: TGTGCCAGCAGCGTATCCGGGGGGGCACCACATACGCAGTATTTT. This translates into CASSVSGGAPHTQYF.

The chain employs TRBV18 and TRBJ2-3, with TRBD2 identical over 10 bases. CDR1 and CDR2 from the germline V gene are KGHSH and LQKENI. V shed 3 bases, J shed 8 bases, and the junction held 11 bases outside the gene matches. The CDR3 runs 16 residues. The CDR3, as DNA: TGTGCCAGCTCACCTACTAGCGGGGTCCACTTGGGTACGCAGTATTTT. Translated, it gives CASSPTSGVHLGTQYF.

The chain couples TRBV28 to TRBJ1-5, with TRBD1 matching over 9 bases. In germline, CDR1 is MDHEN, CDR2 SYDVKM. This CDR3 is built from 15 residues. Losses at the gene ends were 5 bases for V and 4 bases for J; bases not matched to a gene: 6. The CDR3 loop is CASSRTGEGNQPQHF. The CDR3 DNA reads TGTGCCAGCAGTCGGACAGGGGAGGGAAATCAGCCCCAGCATTTT.

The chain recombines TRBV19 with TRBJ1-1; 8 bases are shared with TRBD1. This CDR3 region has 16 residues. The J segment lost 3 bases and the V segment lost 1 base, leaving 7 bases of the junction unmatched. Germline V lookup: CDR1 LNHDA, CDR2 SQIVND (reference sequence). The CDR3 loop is CASSIAAGGFDTEAFF. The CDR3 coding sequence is TGTGCCAGTAGTATAGCCGCAGGGGGCTTTGACACTGAAGCTTTCTTT. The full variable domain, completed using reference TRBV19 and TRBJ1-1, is DGGITQSPKYLFRKEGQNVTLSCEQNLNHDAMYWYRQDPGQGLRLIYYSQIVNDFQKGDIAEGYSVSREKKESFPLTVTSAQKNPTAFYLCASSIAAGGFDTEAFFGQGTRLTVV.

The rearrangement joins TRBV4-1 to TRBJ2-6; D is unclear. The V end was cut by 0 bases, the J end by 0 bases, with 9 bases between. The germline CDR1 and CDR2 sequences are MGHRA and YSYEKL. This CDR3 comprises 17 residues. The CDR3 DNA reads TGCGCCAGCAGCCAAGATCTACAGAGCTCTGGGGCCAACGTCCTGACTTTC. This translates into CASSQDLQSSGANVLTF.

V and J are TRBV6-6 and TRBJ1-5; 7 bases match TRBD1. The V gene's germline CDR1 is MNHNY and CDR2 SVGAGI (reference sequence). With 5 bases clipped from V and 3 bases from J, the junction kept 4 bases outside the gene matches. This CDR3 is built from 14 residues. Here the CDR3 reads CASSQTGANQPQHF. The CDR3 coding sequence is TGTGCCAGCAGTCAAACAGGGGCCAATCAGCCCCAGCATTTT.

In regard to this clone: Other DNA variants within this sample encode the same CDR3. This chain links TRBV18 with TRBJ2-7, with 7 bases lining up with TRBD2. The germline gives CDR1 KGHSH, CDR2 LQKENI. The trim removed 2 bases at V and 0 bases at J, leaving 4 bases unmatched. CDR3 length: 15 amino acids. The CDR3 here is CASSPSGGSSYEQYF. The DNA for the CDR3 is TGTGCCAGCTCACCATCCGGGGGGAGCTCCTACGAGCAGTACTTC.

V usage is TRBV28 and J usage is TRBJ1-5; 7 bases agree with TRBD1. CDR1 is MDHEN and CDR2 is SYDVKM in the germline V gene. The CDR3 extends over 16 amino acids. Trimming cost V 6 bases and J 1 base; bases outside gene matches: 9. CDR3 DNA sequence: TGTGCCAGCAGGATAAACAGGGGTAGGAGCAATCAGCCCCAGCATTTT. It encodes CASRINRGRSNQPQHF.

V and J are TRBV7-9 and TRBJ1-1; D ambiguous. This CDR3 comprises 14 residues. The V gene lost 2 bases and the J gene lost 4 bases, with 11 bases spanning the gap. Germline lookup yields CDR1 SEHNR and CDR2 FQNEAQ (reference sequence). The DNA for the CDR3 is TGTGCCAGCAGCTTAAATTTTGAGTCCACTGAAGCTTTCTTT. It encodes CASSLNFESTEAFF.

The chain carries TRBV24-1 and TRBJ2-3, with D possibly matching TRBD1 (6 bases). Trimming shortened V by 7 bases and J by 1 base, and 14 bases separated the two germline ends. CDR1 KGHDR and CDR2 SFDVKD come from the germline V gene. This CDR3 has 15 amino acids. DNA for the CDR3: TGTGCCACCAGCGACACGACAGGACGCACAGATACGCAGTATTTT. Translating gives CATSDTTGRTDTQYF.

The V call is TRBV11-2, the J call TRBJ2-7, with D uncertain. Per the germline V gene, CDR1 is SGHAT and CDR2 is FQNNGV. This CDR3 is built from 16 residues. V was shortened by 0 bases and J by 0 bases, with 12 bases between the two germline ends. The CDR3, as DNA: TGTGCCAGCAGCTTAGAAATAAACCCAGACTCCTACGAGCAGTACTTC. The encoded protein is CASSLEINPDSYEQYF.

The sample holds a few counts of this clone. For the CDR3, the DNA is TGCGCCAGCAGCTCCAGCGGGGGGGCCACCGGGGAGCTGTTTTTT. This sequence encodes CASSSSGGATGELFF. The chain uses TRBV5-1 and TRBJ2-2; 10 bases fit TRBD2. The ends lost 3 bases at V and 4 bases at J; junction bases unmatched: 3. CDR3 length: 15 amino acids. Germline CDR1 and CDR2: SGHRS and YFSETQ.

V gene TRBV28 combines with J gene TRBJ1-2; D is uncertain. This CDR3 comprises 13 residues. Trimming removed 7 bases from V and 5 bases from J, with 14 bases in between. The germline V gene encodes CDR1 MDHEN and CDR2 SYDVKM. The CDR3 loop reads CASTQSGLYGYTF. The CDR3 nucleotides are TGTGCCAGCACCCAGTCGGGGTTGTATGGCTACACCTTC.

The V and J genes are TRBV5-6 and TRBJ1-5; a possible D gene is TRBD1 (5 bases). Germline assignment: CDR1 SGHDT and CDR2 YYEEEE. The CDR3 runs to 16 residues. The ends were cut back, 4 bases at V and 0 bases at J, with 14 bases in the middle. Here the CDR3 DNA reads TGTGCCAGCAGCCCCCGGCCGGGGGATAGCAATCAGCCCCAGCATTTT. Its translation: CASSPRPGDSNQPQHF. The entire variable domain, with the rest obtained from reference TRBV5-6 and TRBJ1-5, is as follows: DAGVTQSPTHLIKTRGQQVTLRCSPKSGHDTVSWYQQALGQGPQFIFQYYEEEERQRGNFPDRFSGHQFPNYSSELNVNALLLGDSALYLCASSPRPGDSNQPQHFGDGTRLSIL.

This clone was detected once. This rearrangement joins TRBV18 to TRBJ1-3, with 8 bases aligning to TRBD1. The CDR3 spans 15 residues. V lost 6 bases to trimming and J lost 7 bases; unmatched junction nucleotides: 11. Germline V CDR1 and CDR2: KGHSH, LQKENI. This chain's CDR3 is CASSIVGQGANTIYF. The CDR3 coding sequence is TGTGCCAGCTCGATCGTGGGCCAGGGGGCTAACACCATATATTTT.